This TCR beta chain was identified in a study of OX40 agonist ivuxolimab in advanced cancers. General study findings and limits: With doses of 0.1 to 3.0 mg/kg, CD4+ and CD8+ blood T cells had undergone clonal expansion by week 6.

As for this clone: Its target is unknown.

Produced via immunoSEQ multiplex PCR; TCRdb's table is partial and in-frame only. Of 81,000 or so clones listed, 85% to 95% are singletons. The TCR was taken from an adult with an advanced solid tumor such as melanoma, head and neck, liver or kidney cancer. The source was CD4+ or CD8+ T cells sorted from blood, collected in a trial of the OX40 agonist ivuxolimab.

The CDR3 coding sequence is TGTGCCTGGAGTGGCTCGTTTTCCACTGAAGCTTTCTTT. Translated: CAWSGSFSTEAFF. J is TRBJ1-1 and V is TRBV30; D unresolved. The length of the CDR3 is 13 residues. Germline-derived CDR1 and CDR2 are GTSNPN and SVGIG (reference sequence). The ends were cut back, 1 base at V and 4 bases at J, with 10 bases in the middle. The entire variable domain, with the rest obtained from reference TRBV30 and TRBJ1-1, is as follows: SQTIHQWPATLVQPVGSPLSLECTVEGTSNPNLYWYRQAAGRGLQLLFYSVGIGQISSEVPQNLSASRPQDRQFILSSKKLLLSDSGFYLCAWSGSFSTEAFFGQGTRLTVV.